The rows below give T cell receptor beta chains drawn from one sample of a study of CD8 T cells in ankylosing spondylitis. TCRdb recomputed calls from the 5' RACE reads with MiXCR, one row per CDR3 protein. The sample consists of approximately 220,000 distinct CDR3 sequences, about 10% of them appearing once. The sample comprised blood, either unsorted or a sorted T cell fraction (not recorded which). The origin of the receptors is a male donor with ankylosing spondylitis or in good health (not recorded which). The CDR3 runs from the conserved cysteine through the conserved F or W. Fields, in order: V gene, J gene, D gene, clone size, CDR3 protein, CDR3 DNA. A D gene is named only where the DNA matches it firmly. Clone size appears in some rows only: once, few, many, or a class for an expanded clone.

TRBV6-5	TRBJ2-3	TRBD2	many	CASSYSRTSKDTQYF	TGTGCCAGCAGTTACTCCCGGACTAGCAAAGATACGCAGTATTTT
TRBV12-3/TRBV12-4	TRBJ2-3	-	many	CASSSPRASTDTQYF	TGTGCCAGCAGTTCCCCGCGGGCAAGCACAGATACGCAGTATTTT
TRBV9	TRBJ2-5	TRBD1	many	CASSNLGRDRQETQYF	TGTGCCAGCAGCAACCTCGGCCGGGACAGACAAGAGACCCAGTACTTC
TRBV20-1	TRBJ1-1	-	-	CSARVSQGNTEAFF	TGCAGTGCTAGAGTCAGTCAGGGAAACACTGAAGCTTTCTTT
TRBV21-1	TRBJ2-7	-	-	CASSKDGGRSGLAYEQYF	TGTGCCAGCAGCAAAGACGGGGGAAGGTCGGGGTTGGCCTACGAGCAGTACTTC
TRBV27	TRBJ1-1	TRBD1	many	CASSTAQGDGDTEAFF	TGTGCCAGCAGTACCGCGCAGGGGGACGGGGACACTGAAGCTTTCTTT
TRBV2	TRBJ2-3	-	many	CASRGTPRTDTQYF	TGTGCCAGCAGGGGGACACCGCGCACAGATACGCAGTATTTT
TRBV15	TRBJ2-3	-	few	CATQNAWDTDTQYF	TGTGCCACGCAAAATGCGTGGGACACAGATACGCAGTATTTT
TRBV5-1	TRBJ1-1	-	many	CASTQSPGNTEAFF	TGCGCCAGCACCCAATCACCTGGGAACACTGAAGCTTTCTTT
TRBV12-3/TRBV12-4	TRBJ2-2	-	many	CASSLEAFNTGELFF	TGTGCCAGCAGTTTAGAAGCTTTTAACACCGGGGAGCTGTTTTTT
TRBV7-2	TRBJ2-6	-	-	CALIGQTSSGANVLTF	TGTGCCCTCATTGGGCAAACTTCCTCTGGGGCCAACGTCCTGACTTTC
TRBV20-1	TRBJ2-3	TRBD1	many	CSAFQGAGTDTQYF	TGCAGTGCTTTTCAGGGGGCAGGCACAGATACGCAGTATTTT
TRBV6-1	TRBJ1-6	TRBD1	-	CASKPRDRGAPLHF	TGTGCCAGTAAACCGAGGGACAGGGGTGCACCCCTCCACTTT
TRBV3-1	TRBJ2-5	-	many	CASSQSGTETQYF	TGTGCCAGCAGCCAATCAGGAACTGAGACCCAGTACTTC
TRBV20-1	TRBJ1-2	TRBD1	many	CSASVRQGIYGYTF	TGCAGTGCTAGTGTCCGACAGGGGATTTATGGCTACACCTTC
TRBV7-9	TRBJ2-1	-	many	CASHTGLSNEQFF	TGTGCCAGCCATACGGGACTCTCCAATGAGCAGTTCTTC
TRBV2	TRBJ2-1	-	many	CASRWGNEQFF	TGTGCCAGCAGGTGGGGGAATGAGCAGTTCTTC
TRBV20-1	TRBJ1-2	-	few	CSPLDVSGTYGSGYTF	TGCAGTCCCCTTGACGTGTCCGGGACCTATGGATCGGGCTACACCTTC
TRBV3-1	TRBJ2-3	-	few	CASEEEGSTDTQYF	TGTGCCAGCGAAGAGGAGGGGAGCACAGATACGCAGTATTTT
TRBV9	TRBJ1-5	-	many	CASSVDDSYNQPQHF	TGTGCCAGCAGCGTAGACGACAGTTACAATCAGCCCCAGCATTTT
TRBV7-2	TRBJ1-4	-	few	CASSSNRWEGEKLFF	TGTGCCAGCAGCTCGAACAGGTGGGAGGGTGAAAAACTGTTTTTT
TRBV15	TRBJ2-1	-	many	CATSRATWDEQFF	TGTGCCACCAGCAGAGCCACCTGGGATGAGCAGTTCTTC
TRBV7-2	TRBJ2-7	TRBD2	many	CASSLDPAGDREQYF	TGTGCCAGCAGCTTAGATCCAGCGGGGGATCGGGAGCAGTACTTC
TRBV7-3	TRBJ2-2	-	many	CASSPGFYTGELFF	TGTGCCAGCAGCCCCGGGTTTTACACCGGGGAGCTGTTTTTT
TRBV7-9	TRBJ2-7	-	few	CASSSDAVTYEQYF	TGTGCCAGCAGCTCCGACGCGGTAACCTACGAGCAGTACTTC
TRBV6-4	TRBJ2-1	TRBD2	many	CASSDGLAGGSSYNEQFF	TGTGCCAGCAGTGACGGGCTAGCGGGGGGGAGCTCCTACAATGAGCAGTTCTTC
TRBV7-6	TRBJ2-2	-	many	CASSLIPPGINTGELFF	TGTGCCAGCAGCTTAATTCCCCCAGGGATAAACACCGGGGAGCTGTTTTTT
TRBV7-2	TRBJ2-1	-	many	CASSYLGGTSRGNEQFF	TGTGCCAGCAGCTACTTAGGGGGGACAAGCAGGGGCAATGAGCAGTTCTTC
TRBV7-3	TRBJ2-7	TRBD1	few	CASSVQPGQGGVYF	TGTGCCAGCAGCGTACAACCGGGACAGGGTGGGGTGTACTTC
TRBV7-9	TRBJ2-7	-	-	CASMPRGASSYEQYF	TGTGCCAGCATGCCCAGGGGGGCTAGCTCCTACGAGCAGTACTTC
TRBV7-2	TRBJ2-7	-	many	CASSINTGQQYF	TGTGCCAGCAGCATAAACACCGGACAGCAGTACTTC
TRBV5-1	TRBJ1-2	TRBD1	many	CASSSTGGNYGYTF	TGCGCCAGCAGCTCGACAGGGGGCAACTATGGCTACACCTTC
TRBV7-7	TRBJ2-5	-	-	CASSLAPGSETQYF	TGTGCTAGCAGCTTAGCGCCAGGGTCAGAGACCCAGTACTTC
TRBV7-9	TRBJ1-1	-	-	CASSWTEGRYTEAFF	TGTGCCAGCAGCTGGACAGAGGGCCGGTATACTGAAGCTTTCTTT
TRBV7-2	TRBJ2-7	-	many	CASSLDGTDEQYF	TGTGCCAGCAGCTTAGATGGGACGGACGAGCAGTACTTC
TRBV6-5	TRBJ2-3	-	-	CASSYDGGRTDTQYF	TGTGCCAGCAGTTATGACGGGGGGCGCACAGATACGCAGTATTTT
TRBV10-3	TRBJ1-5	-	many	CAISESNGKLGEPQHF	TGTGCCATCAGTGAGTCGAATGGAAAGCTCGGTGAGCCCCAGCATTTT